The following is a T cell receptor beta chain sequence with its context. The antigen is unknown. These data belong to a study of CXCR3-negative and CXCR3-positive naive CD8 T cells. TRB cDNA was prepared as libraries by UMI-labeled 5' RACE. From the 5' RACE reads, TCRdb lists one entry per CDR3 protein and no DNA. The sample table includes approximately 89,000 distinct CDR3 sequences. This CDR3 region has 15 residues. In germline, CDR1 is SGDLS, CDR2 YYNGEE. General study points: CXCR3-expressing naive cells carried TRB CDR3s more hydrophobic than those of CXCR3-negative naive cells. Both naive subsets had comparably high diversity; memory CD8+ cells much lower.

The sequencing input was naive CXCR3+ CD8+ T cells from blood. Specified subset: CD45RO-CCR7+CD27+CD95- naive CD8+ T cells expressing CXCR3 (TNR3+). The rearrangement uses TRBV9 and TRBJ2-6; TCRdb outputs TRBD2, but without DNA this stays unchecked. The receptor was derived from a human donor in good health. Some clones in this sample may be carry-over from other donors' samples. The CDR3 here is CASSRGGYGANVLTF.